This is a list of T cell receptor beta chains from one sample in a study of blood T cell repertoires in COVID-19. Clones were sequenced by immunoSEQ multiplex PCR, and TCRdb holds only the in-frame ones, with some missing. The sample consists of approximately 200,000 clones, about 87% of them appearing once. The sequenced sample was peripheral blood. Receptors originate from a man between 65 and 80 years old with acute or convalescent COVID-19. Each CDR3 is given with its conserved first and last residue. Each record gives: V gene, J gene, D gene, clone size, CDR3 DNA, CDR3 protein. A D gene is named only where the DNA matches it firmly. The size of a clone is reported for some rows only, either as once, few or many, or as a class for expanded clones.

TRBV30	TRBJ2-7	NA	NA	TGTGCTAGCGGACTGAGCTCCTACGAGCAGTACTTC	CASGLSSYEQYF
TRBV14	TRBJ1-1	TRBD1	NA	TGTGCCAGCAGCCAACAGCTCGACAGGGGCACTGAAGCTTTCTTT	CASSQQLDRGTEAFF
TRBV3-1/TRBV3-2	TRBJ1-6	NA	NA	TGTGCCAGCAGCCATAGGGAGAATTCACCCCTCCACTTT	CASSHRENSPLHF
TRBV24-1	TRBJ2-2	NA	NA	TGTGCCACCAGAGGGGCGGCGAACACCGGGGAGCTGTTTTTT	CATRGAANTGELFF
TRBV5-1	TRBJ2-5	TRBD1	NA	TGCGCCAGCAGCTCAGACAGGGGGTCGTGGGAGACCCAGTACTTC	CASSSDRGSWETQYF
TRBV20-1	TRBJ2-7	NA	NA	TGCAGTGCCATCGGGACTTACGAGCAGTACTTC	CSAIGTYEQYF
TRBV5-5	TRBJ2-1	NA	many	TGTGCCAGCAGCTTGGAGTGGGCTACCTACAATGAGCAGTTCTTC	CASSLEWATYNEQFF
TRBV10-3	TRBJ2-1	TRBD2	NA	TGTGCCATCAGGGAATTTCTAGAGGGCGGCGGGAGAATCAGGGAGCAGTTCTTC	CAIREFLEGGGRIREQFF
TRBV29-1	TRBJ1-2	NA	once	TGCAGCGCCGAAGCAGGGATGTCTGGCTACACCTTC	CSAEAGMSGYTF
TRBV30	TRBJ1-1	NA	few	TGTGCCTGGAACATGAACACTGAAGCTTTCTTT	CAWNMNTEAFF
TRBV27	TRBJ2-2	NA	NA	TGTGCCAGCAGTTTAGCGCTCAGGGGGGTTTCGAACACCGGGGAGCTGTTTTTT	CASSLALRGVSNTGELFF
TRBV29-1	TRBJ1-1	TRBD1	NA	TGCAGCGTTGGCCCCCGGGACAGAGGGAACACTGAAGCTTTCTTT	CSVGPRDRGNTEAFF
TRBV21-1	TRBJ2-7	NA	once	TGTGCCCGTAGGGTCGGACTGAACTACGAGGGGCAGTACTTC	CARRVGLNYEGQYF
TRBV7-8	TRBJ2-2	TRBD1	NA	TGTGCCAGCAGCTCACAGGGGGCGCTGGTCGGGGAGCTGTTTTTT	CASSSQGALVGELFF
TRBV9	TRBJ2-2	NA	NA	TGTGCCAGCAGCGTAGCACCGCAGACCGGGGAGCTGTTTTTT	CASSVAPQTGELFF
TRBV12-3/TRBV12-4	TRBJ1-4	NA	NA	TGTGCCAGCAGTCAAAATAATGAAAAACTGTTTTTT	CASSQNNEKLFF
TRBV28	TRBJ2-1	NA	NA	TGTGCCAGCAGTTTTTATCCTAGCTCCTACAATGAGCAGTTCTTC	CASSFYPSSYNEQFF
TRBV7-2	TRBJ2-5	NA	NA	TGTGCCAGCAGCGGAGGGAACAGGGGTGAGACCCAGTACTTC	CASSGGNRGETQYF
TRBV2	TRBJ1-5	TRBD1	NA	TGTGCCAGCAGTGAAGGACAGGGGTATCAGCCCCAGCATTTT	CASSEGQGYQPQHF
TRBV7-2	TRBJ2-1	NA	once	TGTGCCAGCAGCTTACAGGGCAATGAGCAGTTCTTC	CASSLQGNEQFF
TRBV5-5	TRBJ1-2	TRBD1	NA	TGTGCCAGCAGCCACCGACAGGGTGGCCCTCTAACTAAAGGTGGCTACACCTTC	CASSHRQGGPLTKGGYTF
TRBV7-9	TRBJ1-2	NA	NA	TGTGCCAGCACCCCCTCGGGAGGGATGGACTATGGCTACACCTTC	CASTPSGGMDYGYTF
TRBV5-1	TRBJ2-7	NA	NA	TGCGCCAGCAGCTTGGCCTGGGGGCCCTCCTACGAGCAGTACTTC	CASSLAWGPSYEQYF
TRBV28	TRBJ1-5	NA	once	TGTGCCAGCAGACAGGTCCTGCATCAGCCCCAGCATTTT	CASRQVLHQPQHF
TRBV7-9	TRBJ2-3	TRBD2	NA	TGTGCCAGCAGCCCCGGTGGGACTACTAGCACAGATACGCAGTATTTT	CASSPGGTTSTDTQYF
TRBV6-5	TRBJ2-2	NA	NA	TGTGCCAGCTCCCGTCTACTGCGGAACACCGGGGAGCTGTTTTTT	CASSRLLRNTGELFF
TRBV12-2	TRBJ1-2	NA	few	TGTGCAAGTCGCTTTGACAGGGGGGCCTATGGCTACACCTTC	CASRFDRGAYGYTF
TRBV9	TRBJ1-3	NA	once	TGTGCCAGCAGCGCCGACAGGACTGGAAACACCATATATTTT	CASSADRTGNTIYF
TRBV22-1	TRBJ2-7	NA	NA	TGTCCTGGGAGCGCACGGGCCGGGGACTGGGGCGAGCAGTACTTC	CPGSARAGDWGEQYF
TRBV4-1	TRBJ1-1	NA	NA	TGCGCCAGCAGCCAAGATAGGTGGACACAAGCTTTCTTT	CASSQDRWTQAFF
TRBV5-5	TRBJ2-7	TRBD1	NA	TGTGCCAGCACCCCCACAGAGACACAGGGGGTCACGTACGAGCAGTACTTC	CASTPTETQGVTYEQYF
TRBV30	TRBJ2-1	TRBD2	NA	TGTGCCTGGAGTGTAGGGACTAAAGTCTACAATGAGCAGTTCTTC	CAWSVGTKVYNEQFF
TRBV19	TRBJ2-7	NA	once	TGTGCCAGTAGTATAGAAGGACAGACCTACGAGCAGTACTTC	CASSIEGQTYEQYF
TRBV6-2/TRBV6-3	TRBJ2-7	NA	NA	TGTGCCAGCAGTTACGCCAGGGGAAAACTCTACGAGCAGTACTTC	CASSYARGKLYEQYF
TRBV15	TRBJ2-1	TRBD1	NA	TGTGCCACCAGCAGGTTGGGACAGGGCCCCTACAATGAGCAGTTCTTC	CATSRLGQGPYNEQFF
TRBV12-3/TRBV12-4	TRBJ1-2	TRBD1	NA	TGTGCCAGCAGTGGGACAGGGTATGGCTACACCTTC	CASSGTGYGYTF
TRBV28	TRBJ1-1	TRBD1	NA	TGTGCCAGCAGTTTTATGACAGGGTATTACACTGAAGCTTTCTTT	CASSFMTGYYTEAFF
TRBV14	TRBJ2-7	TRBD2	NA	TGTGCCAGCAGCCAACAGACTAGCGTCGGCGAGCAGTACTTC	CASSQQTSVGEQYF
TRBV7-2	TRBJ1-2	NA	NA	TGTGCCAGCAGCTTAGACAGGGCTGCTGGCTACACCTTC	CASSLDRAAGYTF
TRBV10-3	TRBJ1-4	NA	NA	TGTGCCATCAGTGAGAGATTGGTCGGGATGGGTGATGAAAAACTGTTTTTT	CAISERLVGMGDEKLFF
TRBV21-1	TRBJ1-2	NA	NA	TGTGCCAGCAGCAAAGCGGGGGACAGCGATGGCTACACCTTC	CASSKAGDSDGYTF